The next 14 T cell receptor beta chains were all read from a single sample in a study of T cells in women clearing cervical HPV infection. The data were produced by immunoSEQ multiplex PCR, yet TCRdb's version contains in-frame clones alone and is incomplete. The record lists under 45,000 clones, of which the ten most abundant hold around 7.6%. Sequencing was done on a sample of blood buffy coat. The source of these receptors is a woman between 18 and 75 years old with a cervical HPV16 infection that either progressed to CIN3+ or cleared (not recorded which).

About this clone: The read gets to within 3 residues of the CDR3 end, and the germline J gene fills in the rest. This rearrangement joins TRBV7-2 to TRBJ2-7; 12 positions agree with TRBD2. From germline, CDR1 is SGHTA and CDR2 FQGNSA. Germline trimming cut 5 bases from V and 6 bases from J; bases unmatched to any gene: 8. CDR3 length: 15 amino acids. CDR3 sequence reads: CASSKLAGGPGEQYF. Incomplete CDR3 DNA: TGTGCCAGCAGCAAGCTAGCGGGAGGGCCAGGCGAG.

With regard to this clone: Sequencing ends 3 residues short of the CDR3 end; the germline J gene provides the rest. The genes are TRBV20-1 and TRBJ2-1; 9 bases fit TRBD2. Germline V lookup: CDR1 DFQATT, CDR2 SNEGSKA (reference sequence). The CDR3 contains 15 residues. V was pared by 5 bases and J by 2 bases, with 7 bases of the junction left unmatched. The sequenced part of the CDR3 DNA is TGCAGTGCTCCCAGGGGCGGGGGGGCCTACAATGAG. Amino acid sequence: CSAPRGGGAYNE. The full-length CDR3 reads as CSAPRGGGAYNEQFF.

Turning to this clone: From the germline J gene comes the end of the CDR3, since the read stops 3 residues before it. The chain joins TRBV29-1 to TRBJ2-5; 7 bases fit TRBD2. Trimming cost V 4 bases and J 4 bases; bases outside gene matches: 3. Germline CDR1 SQVTM, CDR2 ANQGSEA. CDR3 size: 12 residues. The CDR3 region is CSVGAGVETQYF. The CDR3 DNA, read in part, is TGCAGCGTTGGTGCGGGAGTAGAGACC.

Comments on this clone: Sequencing ends 3 residues short of the CDR3 end; the germline J gene provides the rest. V usage is TRBV14 and J usage is TRBJ1-4, with a weak D call TRBD1 (6 bases). Trimming stripped 1 base from V and 6 bases from J, with 9 bases between. The CDR3 totals 14 residues. From germline, CDR1 is SGHDN and CDR2 FVKESK. The part of the CDR3 DNA that was read is TGTGCCAGCAGCCAAGGGGACACCTATGAAAAA. It specifies CASSQGDTYEK. The full-length CDR3 reads as CASSQGDTYEKLFF.

Comment on this clone: Sequencing ends 3 residues short of the CDR3 end; the germline J gene provides the rest. V usage is TRBV5-1 and J usage is TRBJ1-1, with 10 bases aligning to TRBD1. The germline gives CDR1 SGHRS, CDR2 YFSETQ. The J segment lost 3 bases and the V segment lost 4 bases, leaving 6 bases of the junction unmatched. The CDR3 extends over 15 amino acids. CDR3 residues: CASSGGTGADTEAFF. The sequenced part of the CDR3 DNA is TGCGCCAGCAGCGGGGGGACAGGGGCGGACACTGAA.

On this clone: The read ends 3 residues early relative to the CDR3; the germline J gene fills the gap. The V and J genes are TRBV10-3 and TRBJ1-3; possible D gene TRBD1, 5 bases. The germline gives CDR1 ENHRY, CDR2 SYGVKD. V lost 4 bases, J lost 0 bases, and 7 bases lay in between. This CDR3 is 14 amino acids long. The CDR3 sequence: CAISGQSSGNTIYF. CDR3 bases read: TGTGCCATCAGTGGACAGTCCTCTGGAAACACC.

In the case of this clone: The read comes to an end 3 residues before the CDR3 does, leaving the germline J gene to fill in the end. The chain joins TRBV20-1 to TRBJ2-7, with unresolved D. Germline V gene lookup returns CDR1 DFQATT and CDR2 SNEGSKA (reference sequence). With 0 bases removed from V and 3 bases from J, the gap between germline ends came to 9 bases. The CDR3 sequence is 13 residues long. Here the CDR3 reads CSARENIHYEQYF. The sequenced CDR3 bases are TGCAGTGCTAGAGAAAACATACACTACGAG.

Concerning this clone itself: The observed sequence ends 3 residues before the CDR3 terminus, with the missing tail filled in from the germline J gene. The chain employs TRBV7-9 and TRBJ2-1; TRBD1 matches 7 bases. This CDR3 contains 15 residues. V was clipped by 2 bases and J by 6 bases; unmatched bases: 7. Germline V gene data show CDR1 as SEHNR and CDR2 as FQNEAQ (reference sequence). Here the CDR3 reads CASSLLGTVRNEQFF. The CDR3 DNA, read in part, is TGTGCCAGCAGCTTATTGGGGACAGTACGCAATGAG.

As for this clone: The DNA ends 3 residues before the CDR3 does, and the rest of the CDR3 is filled in from the germline J gene. This chain joins TRBV5-1 and TRBJ2-1, with 7 bases fitting TRBD2. The CDR3 contains 16 residues. Germline V gene data show CDR1 as SGHRS and CDR2 as YFSETQ. Losses at the gene ends were 1 base for V and 7 bases for J; bases not matched to a gene: 11. The covered CDR3 bases are TGCGCCAGCAGCTTGAGCAGCTCACTAGCGAGGAATGAG. Translation: CASSLSSSLARNE. The CDR3 in full is CASSLSSSLARNEQFF.

On this clone itself: The read halts 3 residues ahead of the CDR3 end, with the missing end drawn from the germline J gene. The chain combines TRBV11-2 with TRBJ1-5, with TRBD1 as a possible D gene (6 bases). This CDR3 has 14 residues. Germline CDR1 and CDR2: SGHAT and FQNNGV. Trimming took off 5 bases at V and 3 bases at J, with 11 bases between the two ends. The CDR3 is CASSPKGDNQPQHF. The CDR3 DNA, read in part, is TGTGCCAGCAGCCCTAAGGGGGACAATCAGCCC.

Details on this clone: Read data end 3 residues before the CDR3 end; the end is taken from the germline J gene. The chain employs TRBV7-7 and TRBJ2-5; no reliable D call. The germline V gene encodes CDR1 SSHAT and CDR2 FNYEAQ (reference sequence). The CDR3 is made up of 14 amino acids. V shed 1 base and J shed 5 bases, with 11 bases lying between them. Partial CDR3 DNA: TGTGCCAGCAGCTTAGGCCAACGGTCGGAGACC. The encoded protein is CASSLGQRSET. The complete CDR3 reads CASSLGQRSETQYF.

Note on this clone: The sequenced fragment ends 3 residues before the CDR3 boundary, so the rest is inferred from the germline J gene. The V call is TRBV19, the J call TRBJ2-2; D unclear. CDR1 LNHDA and CDR2 SQIVND come from the germline V gene (reference sequence). Deletions cut 7 bases from V and 6 bases from J, with 12 bases between. There are 13 residues in the CDR3. CDR3 bases read: TGTGCCAGTACCTTAGGGCCCCCCGGGGAG. This encodes CASTLGPPGE. The whole CDR3 sequence is CASTLGPPGELFF.

This CDR3 is CASTWSHYNEQFF. The CDR3 DNA, read in part, is TGTGCCAGCACATGGTCACATTACAATGAG. V usage is TRBV2 and J usage is TRBJ2-1; D ambiguous. From the germline J gene comes the end of the CDR3, since the read stops 3 residues before it. Germline CDR1 is SNHLY and CDR2 is FYNNEI. Trimming left V 7 bases short and J 4 bases short, with 11 bases between. The CDR3 loop spans 13 amino acids.

A word on this clone: The read stops 3 residues short of the end of the CDR3; the missing end is completed from the germline J gene. The gene calls are TRBV2 and TRBJ2-6, with a possible D match to TRBD2 (6 bases). CDR3 length: 12 residues. Germline V CDR1 and CDR2: SNHLY, FYNNEI. The CDR3 DNA, read in part, is TGTGCCAGCAGTGACAGGGACTTGGTC. This gives the protein CASSDRDLV. The entire CDR3 reads CASSDRDLVLTF.